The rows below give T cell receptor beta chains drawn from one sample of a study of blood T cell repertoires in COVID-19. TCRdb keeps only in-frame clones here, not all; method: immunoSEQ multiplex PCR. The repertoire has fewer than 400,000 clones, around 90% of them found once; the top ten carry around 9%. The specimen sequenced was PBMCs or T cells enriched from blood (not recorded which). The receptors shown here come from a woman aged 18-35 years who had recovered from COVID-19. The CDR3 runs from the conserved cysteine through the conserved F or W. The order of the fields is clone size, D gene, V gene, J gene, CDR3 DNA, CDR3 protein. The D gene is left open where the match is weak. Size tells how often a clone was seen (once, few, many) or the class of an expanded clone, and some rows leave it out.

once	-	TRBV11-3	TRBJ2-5	TGTGCCAGCAGCGCCGGACAGAAGTACCAAGAGACCCAGTACTTC	CASSAGQKYQETQYF
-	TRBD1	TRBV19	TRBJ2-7	TGTGCCAGTAGTATAGGGACAGGGTTCTACGAGCAGTACTTC	CASSIGTGFYEQYF
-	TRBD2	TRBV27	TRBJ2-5	TGTGCCAGCAGTCCCACGAACCGACTAGCGGGAGACACGAAAGAGACCCAGTACTTC	CASSPTNRLAGDTKETQYF
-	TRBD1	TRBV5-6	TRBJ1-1	TGTGCCAGCAGCCGGACAGGGGTCGCTGAAGCTTTCTTT	CASSRTGVAEAFF
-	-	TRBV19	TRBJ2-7	TGTGCCAGTAGGTCGAGCGGCAGACTATCCTACGAGCAGTACTTC	CASRSSGRLSYEQYF
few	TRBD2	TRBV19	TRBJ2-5	TGTGCCAGTAGCGGACTAGCGGGAGTCCAAGAGACCCAGTACTTC	CASSGLAGVQETQYF
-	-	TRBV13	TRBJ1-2	TGTGCCAGCAGCTTAGGGCAGGGCGCCTATGGCTACACCTTC	CASSLGQGAYGYTF
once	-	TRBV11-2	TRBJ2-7	TGTGCCAGCAGCCTCCGTACGAGTAGCTCCTACGAGCAGTACTTC	CASSLRTSSSYEQYF
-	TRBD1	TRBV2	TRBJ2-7	TGTGCCAGCAGTGAAGCGACAGGGGGTCTCTCCTACGAGCAGTACTTC	CASSEATGGLSYEQYF
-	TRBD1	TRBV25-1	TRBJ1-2	TGTGCCAGCAGTGAATCCACGGACAGGCTACATGGCTACACCTTC	CASSESTDRLHGYTF
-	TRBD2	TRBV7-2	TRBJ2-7	TGTGCCAGCAGCTCTACTAGCGGGGCCTCCTACGAGCAGTACTTC	CASSSTSGASYEQYF
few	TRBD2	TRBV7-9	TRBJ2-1	TGTGCCAGCAGCGTGGGACTAGCGGGGAGCCCTTCCTACAATGAGCAGTTCTTC	CASSVGLAGSPSYNEQFF
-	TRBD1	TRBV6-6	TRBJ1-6	TGTGCCAGCAGTTACCCCGGGACAGGAGGTAATTCACCCCTCCACTTT	CASSYPGTGGNSPLHF
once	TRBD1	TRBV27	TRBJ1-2	TGTGCCAGCAGCCCAAGGGACAGGGGCACTGGCTACACCTTC	CASSPRDRGTGYTF
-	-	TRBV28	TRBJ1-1	TGTGCCAGCAGTCTCCAGGGGCGCGGCACTGAAGCTTTCTTT	CASSLQGRGTEAFF
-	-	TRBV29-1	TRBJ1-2	TGCAGCGTTGTGGGTCGACAGACAAACTATGGCTACACCTTC	CSVVGRQTNYGYTF
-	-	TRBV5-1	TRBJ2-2	TGCGCCAGCAGCTTTTTTCCCGCCGGGGAGCTGTTTTTT	CASSFFPAGELFF
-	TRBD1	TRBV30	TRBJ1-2	TGTGCCTGGGGGACAGGGGGCAACTATGGCTACACCTTC	CAWGTGGNYGYTF
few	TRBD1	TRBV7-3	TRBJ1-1	TGTGCCAGCAGCTTTAGCCGGGACAGTGAAGCTTTCTTT	CASSFSRDSEAFF
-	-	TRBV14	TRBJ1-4	TGTGCCAGCAGCCTTGGGAGGGTTGAAAAACTGTTTTTT	CASSLGRVEKLFF
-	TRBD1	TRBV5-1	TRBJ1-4	TGCGCCAGCAGCCGTACCGGGACAGGGGGAGTCGGACTGTTTTTT	CASSRTGTGGVGLFF
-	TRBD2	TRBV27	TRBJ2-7	TGTGCCAGCAGTTTAAACCGGGTAGCGGGGGGCCACGAGCAGTACTTC	CASSLNRVAGGHEQYF
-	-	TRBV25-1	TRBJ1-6	TGTGCCAGCAGTGAATCGTCGAGACAGGCGGATAATTCACCCCTCCACTTT	CASSESSRQADNSPLHF
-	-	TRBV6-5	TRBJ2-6	TGTGCCAGCAGTTCCACTAAAGAAGGAAGAACGGCGGTCCTGACTTTC	CASSSTKEGRTAVLTF
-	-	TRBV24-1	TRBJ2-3	TGTGCCACCCGGACATCCCAAAGGGGCACAGATACGCAGTATTTT	CATRTSQRGTDTQYF
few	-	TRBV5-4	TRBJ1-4	TGTGCCAGCAGCTTGGTGGCGGACTCCGAAAAACTGTTTTTT	CASSLVADSEKLFF
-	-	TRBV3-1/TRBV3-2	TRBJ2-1	TGTGCCAGCAGCCAAGAGTCTGTTAGAAATGAGCAGTTCTTC	CASSQESVRNEQFF
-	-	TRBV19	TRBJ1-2	TGTGCCAGTAGTATCCAGACAAAGAACTATGGCTACACCTTC	CASSIQTKNYGYTF
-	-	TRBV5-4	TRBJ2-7	TGTGCCAGCAGCATGGGGGAGTCCTACGAGCAGTACTTC	CASSMGESYEQYF
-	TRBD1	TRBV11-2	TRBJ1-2	TGTGCCAGCAGCTGGCCGGGACAGGGCGTCTATGGCTACACCTTC	CASSWPGQGVYGYTF
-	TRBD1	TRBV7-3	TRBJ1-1	TGTGCCAGCAGTTTCGGACAGGGGGCCCGGGAGACTGAAGCTTTCTTT	CASSFGQGARETEAFF
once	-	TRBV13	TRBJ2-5	TGTGCCAGCAGCCTCCAGGGTGGAGAGACCCAGTACTTC	CASSLQGGETQYF
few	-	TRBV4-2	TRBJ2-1	TGTGCCAGCAGCCAAGACGGACAGTACCCACGCTCCTACAATGAGCAGTTCTTC	CASSQDGQYPRSYNEQFF
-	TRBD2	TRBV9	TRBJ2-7	TGTGCCAGCAGCCCTCCTATAGCGGGGGAGACCTACGAGCAGTACTTC	CASSPPIAGETYEQYF
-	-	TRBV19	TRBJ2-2	TGTGCCAGTAGTTCGTCAGGTGCGATAGGGGAGCTGTTTTTT	CASSSSGAIGELFF
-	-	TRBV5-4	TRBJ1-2	TGTGCCAGCAGCTTGTCCAGGGAAGCCGTCTTC	CASSLSREAVF
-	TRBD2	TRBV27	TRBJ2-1	TGTGCCACATCACTAGCGGGAACACACAATGAGCAGTTCTTC	CATSLAGTHNEQFF
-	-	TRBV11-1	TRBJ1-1	TGTGCCAGCAGCGTTAGGGAGTACACGAACACTGAAGCTTTCTTT	CASSVREYTNTEAFF
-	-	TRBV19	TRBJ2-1	TGTGCCAGTAGTATTCCTTGGGGCGGGACCCAGTACAATGAGCAGTTCTTC	CASSIPWGGTQYNEQFF
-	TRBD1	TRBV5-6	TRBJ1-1	TGTGCCAGCAGCACAGTCCCGGGACAGGGGGGTACTGAAGCTTTCTTT	CASSTVPGQGGTEAFF
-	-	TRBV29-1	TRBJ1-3	TGCAGCGTTGAAGATAGCCTGGCTGGAAACACCATATATTTT	CSVEDSLAGNTIYF
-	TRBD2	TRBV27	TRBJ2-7	TGTGCCAGCTGGGCACTAGCGGGATCCTACGAGCAGTACTTC	CASWALAGSYEQYF
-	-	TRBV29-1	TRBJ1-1	TGCAGCGTTTTCCGGAGGACTGAAGCTTTCTTT	CSVFRRTEAFF
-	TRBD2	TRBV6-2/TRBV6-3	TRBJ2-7	TGTGCCAGCAGTCCGCCTCGACTAGCGGGGATCTACGAGCAGTACTTC	CASSPPRLAGIYEQYF
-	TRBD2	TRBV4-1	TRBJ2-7	TGCGCCAGCAGCCTGCGTGGGCGGGGGGGCCTGAACGAGCAGTACTTC	CASSLRGRGGLNEQYF
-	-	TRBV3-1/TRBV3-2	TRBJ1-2	TGTGCCAGCAGCCAAGCGTCGGGATATAAGAATGGCTACACCTTC	CASSQASGYKNGYTF
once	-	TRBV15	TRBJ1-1	TGTGCCACCAGCCATAGGAACACTGAAGCTTTCTTT	CATSHRNTEAFF
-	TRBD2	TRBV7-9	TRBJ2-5	TGTGCCAGCAGCTTAGCGGCTAGCGGGGGGGTTTTTTCCCAGGAGACCCAGTACTTC	CASSLAASGGVFSQETQYF
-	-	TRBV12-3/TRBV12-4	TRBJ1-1	TGTGCCAGCACCCTTAACACTGAAGCTTTCTTT	CASTLNTEAFF
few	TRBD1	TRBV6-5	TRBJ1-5	TGTGCCAGTCGACAGGGGGATCAGCCCCAGCATTTT	CASRQGDQPQHF
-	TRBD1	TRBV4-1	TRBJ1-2	TGCGCCAGCAGCCAAGAGCCAGGACAGGGGGGCTCCTATGGCTACACCTTC	CASSQEPGQGGSYGYTF